This note documents a single TCR beta chain sequence. It lacks a known antigen. A junction boundary mismatches the germline segment, possibly from a read error. The data stem from a study of CD8 T cells in ankylosing spondylitis listed by TCRdb under 2017. With regard to the full study: The study set out to find disease-linked TCR variants by profiling T cell receptor beta repertoires in ankylosing spondylitis patients and healthy donors. In total, the full study cohort was made up of 110 or so healthy donors and about two dozen ankylosing spondylitis patients. Peripheral blood was sampled, and synovial fluid was additionally collected from ankylosing spondylitis patients.

Reading the germline V gene gives CDR1 SGHTA and CDR2 FQGNSA. The CDR3 starts with the cysteine, ends with the phenylalanine, and has 14 residues. Only CDR3 DNA is held: 42 bases, read in frame from base 1. Points the paper makes about the study in general: The disease-linked clones were reported as significantly enriched in matched synovial fluid samples from ankylosing spondylitis patients. Some of the motif variants had been reported before in the synovial fluid and blood of reactive arthritis patients, a finding that suggests common disease-initiation mechanisms. The disease-linked clones had a CD8+ phenotype and were found at relatively low frequencies in peripheral blood. A TCR beta motif made up of several highly homologous amino acid variants appeared to be characteristic of blood from ankylosing spondylitis patients.

Sequenced using an Illumina HiSeq 2500. Quantitative 5'-RACE with molecular barcodes was used to prepare TCR beta libraries. As for how the authors treated the data: Disease-linked TCR variants were identified with a new computational method built on a probabilistic model of VDJ rearrangement. The raw public reads went through TCRdb reprocessing: fastp at Q25, MiXCR clone calling, in-frame beta chains kept. Identical CDR3 protein sequences are pooled into one entry, listed with their most common genes and DNA. TCRdb, not the authors, supplied the V and J calls. The sample table records fewer than 400,000 distinct CDR3 sequences; approximately 15% of these occur just once. In total, the top ten clones hold about 1% of the sample.

The chain employs TRBV7-2 and TRBJ2-5, with 11 bases matching TRBD2. The sequencing sample was made of blood, either unsorted or a sorted T cell fraction (not recorded which). The TCR originated in a male donor with ankylosing spondylitis or in good health (not recorded which). The CDR3 reads as follows: CASSQGLAEENQYF. The DNA reads TGTGCCAGCAGCCAGGGACTAGCGGAAGAGAACCAGTACTTC. With all but the CDR3 taken from the reference TRBV7-2 and TRBJ2-5 genes, the full variable domain is: GAGVSQSPSNKVTEKGKDVELRCDPISGHTALYWYRQSLGQGLEFLIYFQGNSAPDKSGLPSDRFSAERTGGSVSTLTIQRTQQEDSAVYLCASSQGLAEENQYFGPGTRLLVL.